This T cell receptor beta chain was sequenced in a study of identical twins. Regarding this clonotype: Its antigen remains unknown.

MiXCR, run by TCRdb on the 5' RACE reads, gives a single entry per CDR3 protein. Here the sample spans roughly 630,000 distinct CDR3 sequences, under 8.5% being singletons. Overall study findings and caveats: Zero-insertion analyses were open to partial confounding by invariant MAIT and iNKT cells.

The same data also went into a second study, on yellow fever vaccine responses in identical twins.

Sequencing input: PBMCs. The clonotype was recovered from a woman under 30 in good health.

This chain's CDR3 is CSARDWGQGPEAFF. The CDR3 region has the DNA TGCAGTGCTAGAGATTGGGGACAGGGACCTGAAGCTTTCTTT. The chain combines TRBV20-1 with TRBJ1-1, with TRBD1 matching 9 bases. The CDR3 is made up of 14 amino acids. Unmatched junction bases numbered 5, after V lost 0 bases and J lost 6 bases. Germline V lookup: CDR1 DFQATT, CDR2 SNEGSKA (reference sequence).